This is a list of T cell receptor beta chains from one sample in a study of shared clonotypes between healthy human individuals. Clones were sequenced by immunoSEQ multiplex PCR, and TCRdb holds only the in-frame ones, with some missing. Here the sample spans about 490,000 clones, around four fifths being singletons. The sequenced sample was PBMCs. Source of these receptors: a woman aged 40 to 49 in good health. Some clones in this sample may be carry-over from other donors' samples. Both conserved end residues are part of each CDR3. D genes are given only for firm matches. The size of a clone is reported for some rows only, either as once, few or many, or as a class for expanded clones.

d_call: .; j_call: TRBJ1-1; clone_size: .; v_call: TRBV5-1; cdr3_nt: TGCGCCAGCAGGCCGTCGGGGGCCGAGGACACTGAAGCTTTCTTT; cdr3_aa: CASRPSGAEDTEAFF
d_call: .; j_call: TRBJ2-7; clone_size: .; v_call: TRBV6-5; cdr3_nt: TGTGCCAGCAGTTACCCCAACTACGAGCAGTACTTC; cdr3_aa: CASSYPNYEQYF
d_call: .; j_call: TRBJ1-1; clone_size: .; v_call: TRBV5-5; cdr3_nt: TGTGCCAGCAGCCCCGGCGGAGAAGTGAACACTGAAGCTTTCTTT; cdr3_aa: CASSPGGEVNTEAFF
d_call: .; j_call: TRBJ2-7; clone_size: .; v_call: TRBV6-6; cdr3_nt: TGTGCCAGCAGCCCGGGACTGGGAGCGGTCGAGCAGTACTTC; cdr3_aa: CASSPGLGAVEQYF
d_call: .; j_call: TRBJ1-4; clone_size: .; v_call: TRBV19; cdr3_nt: TGTGCCAGTACTATTACCCAGGGGGAAAAACTGTTTTTT; cdr3_aa: CASTITQGEKLFF
d_call: TRBD1; j_call: TRBJ1-1; clone_size: .; v_call: TRBV20-1; cdr3_nt: TGCAGTGCGTGGACAGGGGGGGTTTGGGTCTTT; cdr3_aa: CSAWTGGVWVF
d_call: TRBD1; j_call: TRBJ1-2; clone_size: few; v_call: TRBV25-1; cdr3_nt: TGTGCCAGCAGTGGCCCTCCGGGACAGGGAAACTATGGCTACACCTTC; cdr3_aa: CASSGPPGQGNYGYTF
d_call: TRBD2; j_call: TRBJ2-2; clone_size: .; v_call: TRBV18; cdr3_nt: TGTGCCAGCTCGTCGGCTAGCGGGAGTAAAAACACCGGGGAGCTGTTTTTT; cdr3_aa: CASSSASGSKNTGELFF
d_call: .; j_call: TRBJ2-7; clone_size: .; v_call: TRBV7-6; cdr3_nt: TGTGCCAGCAGACTAAGAACCGGGTCCAAGCGGAACCCCTCCTACGAGCAGTACTTC; cdr3_aa: CASRLRTGSKRNPSYEQYF
d_call: .; j_call: TRBJ2-7; clone_size: .; v_call: TRBV6-6; cdr3_nt: TGTGCCAGCAGTTACTCGTCCCAGGGCCAAGACGAGCAGTACTTC; cdr3_aa: CASSYSSQGQDEQYF
d_call: TRBD2; j_call: TRBJ2-2; clone_size: .; v_call: TRBV7-9; cdr3_nt: TGTGCCAGCAGCCTAGGGGAGGGAGGATGGACCGGGGAGCTGTTTTTT; cdr3_aa: CASSLGEGGWTGELFF
d_call: TRBD2; j_call: TRBJ2-7; clone_size: .; v_call: TRBV7-8; cdr3_nt: TGTGCCAGCAGTTGGACTAGCGGAAAAACCTACGAGCAGTACTTC; cdr3_aa: CASSWTSGKTYEQYF
d_call: TRBD2; j_call: TRBJ2-3; clone_size: .; v_call: TRBV4-3; cdr3_nt: TGCGCCAGCAGAACGGGGAGGGCCGCAGATACGCAGTATTTT; cdr3_aa: CASRTGRAADTQYF
d_call: .; j_call: TRBJ2-7; clone_size: once; v_call: TRBV27; cdr3_nt: TGTGCCAGCAGTTCGGGGCCCACCGACGAGCAGTACTTC; cdr3_aa: CASSSGPTDEQYF
d_call: .; j_call: TRBJ2-5; clone_size: .; v_call: TRBV25-1; cdr3_nt: TGTGCCAGCAGTGAAGGGCTAGCGTCACCCCAAGAGACCCAGTACTTC; cdr3_aa: CASSEGLASPQETQYF
d_call: TRBD2; j_call: TRBJ2-3; clone_size: .; v_call: TRBV6-6; cdr3_nt: TGTGCCAGCGGGACTAGCGGGAGAGGGGGCACAGATACGCAGTATTTT; cdr3_aa: CASGTSGRGGTDTQYF
d_call: .; j_call: TRBJ1-4; clone_size: .; v_call: TRBV28; cdr3_nt: TGTGCCAGCAGTTTAATATACCCCGGTGGGGATGAAAAACTGTTTTTT; cdr3_aa: CASSLIYPGGDEKLFF
d_call: .; j_call: TRBJ2-4; clone_size: .; v_call: TRBV4-1; cdr3_nt: TGCGCCAGCAGCCCAACATCGGACATTCAGTACTTC; cdr3_aa: CASSPTSDIQYF
d_call: TRBD1; j_call: TRBJ1-2; clone_size: .; v_call: TRBV7-9; cdr3_nt: TGTGCCAGCAGCACCTTAGGACAGGGCGGCTATGGCTACACCTTC; cdr3_aa: CASSTLGQGGYGYTF
d_call: TRBD2; j_call: TRBJ2-7; clone_size: many; v_call: TRBV7-9; cdr3_nt: TGTGCCAGCAGCCCGGGACTAGCGGGAGGGCCCCAGCAGTACTTC; cdr3_aa: CASSPGLAGGPQQYF
d_call: TRBD1; j_call: TRBJ2-7; clone_size: .; v_call: TRBV28; cdr3_nt: TGTGCCAGCAGGAGGACAGGGGCCCACGAGCAGTACTTC; cdr3_aa: CASRRTGAHEQYF
d_call: TRBD2; j_call: TRBJ2-7; clone_size: .; v_call: TRBV6-5; cdr3_nt: TGTGCCAGCACCTTTCTAGCGGGAGACATCCACGAGCAGTACTTC; cdr3_aa: CASTFLAGDIHEQYF
d_call: TRBD1; j_call: TRBJ2-7; clone_size: .; v_call: TRBV7-2; cdr3_nt: TGTGCCAGCAGCGCGGACAGGTATGCCTACGAGCAGTACTTC; cdr3_aa: CASSADRYAYEQYF
d_call: .; j_call: TRBJ1-5; clone_size: few; v_call: TRBV28; cdr3_nt: TGTGCCTCCAGGGGATTAGGCAATCAGCCCCAGCATTTT; cdr3_aa: CASRGLGNQPQHF
d_call: .; j_call: TRBJ2-7; clone_size: few; v_call: TRBV11-1; cdr3_nt: TGTGCCAGCAGCTTCGGGAACTACTACGAGCAGTACTTC; cdr3_aa: CASSFGNYYEQYF
d_call: .; j_call: TRBJ2-2; clone_size: .; v_call: TRBV7-2; cdr3_nt: TGTGCCAGCAGCTTAACGTGGGGGCGGGCCGGGGAGCTGTTTTTT; cdr3_aa: CASSLTWGRAGELFF
d_call: .; j_call: TRBJ1-4; clone_size: .; v_call: TRBV5-6; cdr3_nt: TGTGCCAGCAGCTTTTTCGGGACAACTAATGAAAAACTGTTTTTT; cdr3_aa: CASSFFGTTNEKLFF
d_call: .; j_call: TRBJ2-7; clone_size: .; v_call: TRBV7-8; cdr3_nt: TGTGCCAGCAGCTTAGGGATAGTGGGAGCCTACGAGCAGTACTTC; cdr3_aa: CASSLGIVGAYEQYF
d_call: TRBD2; j_call: TRBJ2-7; clone_size: .; v_call: TRBV30; cdr3_nt: TGTGCCTGGAGTGCCCTCGGGGGGGTGGACGAGCAGTACTTC; cdr3_aa: CAWSALGGVDEQYF
d_call: TRBD2; j_call: TRBJ2-7; clone_size: .; v_call: TRBV10-1; cdr3_nt: TGCGCCAGCAGTGCCGGGACTAGCGGCAGCTACGAGCAGTACTTC; cdr3_aa: CASSAGTSGSYEQYF
d_call: TRBD1; j_call: TRBJ1-3; clone_size: .; v_call: TRBV5-1; cdr3_nt: TGCGCCAGCAGCTTGGCCGGACAGGGGGCTGGAAACACCATATATTTT; cdr3_aa: CASSLAGQGAGNTIYF
d_call: .; j_call: TRBJ1-2; clone_size: .; v_call: TRBV7-2; cdr3_nt: TGTGCCAGCAGCTTAGATGGGGGCACCGGAAGCTACACCTTC; cdr3_aa: CASSLDGGTGSYTF
d_call: TRBD2; j_call: TRBJ2-1; clone_size: .; v_call: TRBV14; cdr3_nt: TGTGCCAGCAGCCAAGGACTACAGGGAGGACTAGCGCCAAGCTCCTACAATGAGCAGTTCTTC; cdr3_aa: CASSQGLQGGLAPSSYNEQFF
d_call: .; j_call: TRBJ1-1; clone_size: .; v_call: TRBV30; cdr3_nt: TGTGCCTGGAGTGCGTTTGGTGAAGCTTTCTTT; cdr3_aa: CAWSAFGEAFF
d_call: TRBD1; j_call: TRBJ2-1; clone_size: .; v_call: TRBV6-1; cdr3_nt: TGTGCCAGCAGTGTCCTGGGACAGGGCCCGAGCTCCTACAATGAGCAGTTCTTC; cdr3_aa: CASSVLGQGPSSYNEQFF
d_call: TRBD2; j_call: TRBJ2-6; clone_size: .; v_call: TRBV6-6; cdr3_nt: TGTGCCAGCAGGAAATGGGAGGGGACTGGGGCCAACGTCCTGACTTTC; cdr3_aa: CASRKWEGTGANVLTF
d_call: .; j_call: TRBJ2-1; clone_size: .; v_call: TRBV15; cdr3_nt: TGTGCCACCAGCAGAGAACTACTGGGCAATGAGCAGTTCTTC; cdr3_aa: CATSRELLGNEQFF
d_call: TRBD1; j_call: TRBJ1-5; clone_size: .; v_call: TRBV28; cdr3_nt: TGTGCCAGCACCACGGGACAGCAATATCAGCCCCAGCATTTT; cdr3_aa: CASTTGQQYQPQHF